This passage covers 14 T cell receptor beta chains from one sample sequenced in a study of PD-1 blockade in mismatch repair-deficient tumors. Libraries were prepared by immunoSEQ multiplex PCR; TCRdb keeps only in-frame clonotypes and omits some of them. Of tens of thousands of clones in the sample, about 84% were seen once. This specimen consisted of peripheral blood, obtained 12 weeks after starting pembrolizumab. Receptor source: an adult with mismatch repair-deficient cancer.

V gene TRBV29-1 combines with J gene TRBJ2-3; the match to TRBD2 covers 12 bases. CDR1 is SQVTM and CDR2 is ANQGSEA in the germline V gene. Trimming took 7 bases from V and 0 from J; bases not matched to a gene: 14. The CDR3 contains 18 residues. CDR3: CSAHPASGRAPSTDTQYF. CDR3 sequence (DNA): TGCAGCGCCCACCCCGCTAGCGGGAGGGCCCCTAGCACAGATACGCAGTATTTT.

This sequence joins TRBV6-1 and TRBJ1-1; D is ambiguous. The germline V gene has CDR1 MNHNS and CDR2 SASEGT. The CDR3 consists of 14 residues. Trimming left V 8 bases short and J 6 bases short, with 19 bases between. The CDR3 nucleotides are TGTGCCAGCCGACTGTTAGGGATCGTGGCTGAAGCTTTCTTT. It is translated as CASRLLGIVAEAFF.

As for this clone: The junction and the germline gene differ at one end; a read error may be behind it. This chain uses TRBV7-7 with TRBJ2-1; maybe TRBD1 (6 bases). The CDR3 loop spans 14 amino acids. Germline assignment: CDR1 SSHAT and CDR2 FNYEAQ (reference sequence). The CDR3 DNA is TGTGCTAGCAGCTTGGGCAGGGGATACAATGAGCAGTTCTTC. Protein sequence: CASSLGRGYNEQFF. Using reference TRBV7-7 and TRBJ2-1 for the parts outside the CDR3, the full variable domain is GAGVSQSPRYKVTKRGQDVTLRCDPISSHATLYWYQQALGQGPEFLTYFNYEAQPDKSGLPSDRFSAERPEGSISTLTIQRTEQRDSAMYRCASSLGRGYNEQFFGPGTRLTVL.

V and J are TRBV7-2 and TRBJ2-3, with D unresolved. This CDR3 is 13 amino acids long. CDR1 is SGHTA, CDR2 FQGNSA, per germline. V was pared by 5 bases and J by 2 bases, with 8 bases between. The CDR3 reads CASSRPYTDTQYF. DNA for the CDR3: TGTGCCAGCAGCCGTCCGTACACAGATACGCAGTATTTT.

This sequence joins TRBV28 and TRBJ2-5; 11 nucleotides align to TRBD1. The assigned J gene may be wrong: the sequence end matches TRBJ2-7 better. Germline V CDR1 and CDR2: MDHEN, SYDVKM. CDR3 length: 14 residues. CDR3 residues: CASSGTGGLYEQYF. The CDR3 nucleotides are TGTGCCAGCAGTGGGACAGGGGGTTTGTACGAGCAGTACTTC.

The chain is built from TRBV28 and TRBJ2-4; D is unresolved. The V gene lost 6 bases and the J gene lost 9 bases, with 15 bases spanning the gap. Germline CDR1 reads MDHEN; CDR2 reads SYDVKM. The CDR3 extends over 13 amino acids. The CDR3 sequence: CASRDPRRRIQYF. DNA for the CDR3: TGTGCCAGCAGAGACCCCCGAAGACGCATTCAGTACTTC.

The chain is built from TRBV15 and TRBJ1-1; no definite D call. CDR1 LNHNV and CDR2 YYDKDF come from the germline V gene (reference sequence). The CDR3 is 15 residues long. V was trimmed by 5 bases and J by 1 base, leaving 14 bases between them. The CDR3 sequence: CATSRRITENTEAFF. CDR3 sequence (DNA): TGTGCCACCAGCCGCCGGATAACAGAGAACACTGAAGCTTTCTTT.

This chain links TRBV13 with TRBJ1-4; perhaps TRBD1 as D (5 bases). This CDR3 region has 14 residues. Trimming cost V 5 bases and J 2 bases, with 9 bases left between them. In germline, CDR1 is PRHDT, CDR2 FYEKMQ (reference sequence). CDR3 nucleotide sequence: TGTGCCAGCAGCCTTGGGGGGACTAATGAAAAACTGTTTTTT. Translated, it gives CASSLGGTNEKLFF.

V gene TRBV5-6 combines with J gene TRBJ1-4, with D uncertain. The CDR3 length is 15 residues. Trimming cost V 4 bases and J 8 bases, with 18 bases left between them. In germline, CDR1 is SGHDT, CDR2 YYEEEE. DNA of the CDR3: TGTGCCAGCAGCCTTCTACCATCAACGGAGGAAAAACTGTTTTTT. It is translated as CASSLLPSTEEKLFF. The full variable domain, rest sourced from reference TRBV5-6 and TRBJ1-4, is DAGVTQSPTHLIKTRGQQVTLRCSPKSGHDTVSWYQQALGQGPQFIFQYYEEEERQRGNFPDRFSGHQFPNYSSELNVNALLLGDSALYLCASSLLPSTEEKLFFGSGTQLSVL.

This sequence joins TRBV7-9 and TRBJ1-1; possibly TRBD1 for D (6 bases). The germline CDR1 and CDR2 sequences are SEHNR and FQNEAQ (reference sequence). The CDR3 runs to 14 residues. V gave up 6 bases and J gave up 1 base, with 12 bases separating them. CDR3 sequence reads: CASRSGQTNTEAFF. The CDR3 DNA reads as TGTGCCAGCAGATCCGGACAGACGAACACTGAAGCTTTCTTT.

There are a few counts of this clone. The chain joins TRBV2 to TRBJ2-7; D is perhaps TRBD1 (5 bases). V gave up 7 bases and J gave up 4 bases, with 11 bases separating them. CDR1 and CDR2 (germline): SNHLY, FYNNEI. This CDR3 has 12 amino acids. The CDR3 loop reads CASTGYQYEQYF. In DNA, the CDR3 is TGTGCCAGCACAGGGTATCAGTACGAGCAGTACTTC. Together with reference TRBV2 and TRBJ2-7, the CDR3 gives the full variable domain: EPEVTQTPSHQVTQMGQEVILRCVPISNHLYFYWYRQILGQKVEFLVSFYNNEISEKSEIFDDQFSVERPDGSNFTLKIRSTKLEDSAMYFCASTGYQYEQYFGPGTRLTVT.

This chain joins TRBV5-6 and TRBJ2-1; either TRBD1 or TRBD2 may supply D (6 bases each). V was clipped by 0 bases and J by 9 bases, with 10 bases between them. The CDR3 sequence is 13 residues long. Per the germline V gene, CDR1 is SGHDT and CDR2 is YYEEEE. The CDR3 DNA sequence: TGTGCCAGCAGCTTGGTAGGGGGACTTGAGCAGTTCTTC. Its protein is CASSLVGGLEQFF. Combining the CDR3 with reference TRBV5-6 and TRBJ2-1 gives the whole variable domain DAGVTQSPTHLIKTRGQQVTLRCSPKSGHDTVSWYQQALGQGPQFIFQYYEEEERQRGNFPDRFSGHQFPNYSSELNVNALLLGDSALYLCASSLVGGLEQFFGPGTRLTVL.

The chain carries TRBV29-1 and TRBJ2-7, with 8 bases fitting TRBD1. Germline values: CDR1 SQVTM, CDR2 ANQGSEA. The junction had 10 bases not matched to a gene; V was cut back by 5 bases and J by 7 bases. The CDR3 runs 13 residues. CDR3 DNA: TGCAGCGTTAGGGCGACAGGGGATTGGGAGCAGTACTTC. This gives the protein CSVRATGDWEQYF.

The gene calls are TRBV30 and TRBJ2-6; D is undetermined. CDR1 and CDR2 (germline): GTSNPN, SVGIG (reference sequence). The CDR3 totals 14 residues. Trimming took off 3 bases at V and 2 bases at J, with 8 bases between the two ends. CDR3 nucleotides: TGTGCCTGGAGGGTCTTACCTGGGGCCAACGTCCTGACTTTC. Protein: CAWRVLPGANVLTF.